This is a list of T cell receptor beta chains from one sample in a study of blood T cell repertoires in COVID-19. TCRdb's copy holds only in-frame clones and misses some; the assay was immunoSEQ multiplex PCR. The sample gives approximately 300,000 clones, 90% of which show up once; under 1.1% is in the top ten. Sequenced sample: peripheral blood. The receptors originated from a woman between 40 and 55 years old with COVID-19, enrolled during active disease. Both conserved end residues are part of each CDR3. Fields, in order: clone size, V gene, D gene, J gene, CDR3 protein, CDR3 DNA. A D gene is named only where the DNA matches it firmly. The size of a clone is reported for some rows only, either as once, few or many, or as a class for expanded clones.

clone size: .
V gene: TRBV9
D gene: TRBD2
J gene: TRBJ2-3
CDR3 protein: CASSVSGAITDTQYF
CDR3 DNA: TGTGCCAGCAGCGTGAGCGGGGCGATCACAGATACGCAGTATTTT

clone size: once
V gene: TRBV3-1/TRBV3-2
D gene: .
J gene: TRBJ1-1
CDR3 protein: CASSQDPLERIGAFF
CDR3 DNA: TGTGCCAGCAGCCAAGATCCCTTGGAGCGCATCGGAGCTTTCTTT

clone size: .
V gene: TRBV29-1
D gene: TRBD1
J gene: TRBJ1-2
CDR3 protein: CSVSGQGEYTF
CDR3 DNA: TGCAGCGTTTCTGGACAGGGAGAATACACCTTC

clone size: few
V gene: TRBV11-2
D gene: TRBD1
J gene: TRBJ1-1
CDR3 protein: CASSLRRATTGGTEAFF
CDR3 DNA: TGTGCCAGCAGCTTACGCAGAGCTACTACAGGGGGCACTGAAGCTTTCTTT

clone size: .
V gene: TRBV5-1
D gene: TRBD1
J gene: TRBJ1-2
CDR3 protein: CASSLGTGGNYGYTF
CDR3 DNA: TGCGCCAGCAGCCTTGGGACAGGGGGTAACTATGGCTACACCTTC

clone size: .
V gene: TRBV19
D gene: .
J gene: TRBJ2-3
CDR3 protein: CASSIGAVADTQYF
CDR3 DNA: TGTGCCAGTAGTATTGGGGCCGTCGCGGATACGCAGTATTTT

clone size: .
V gene: TRBV6-4
D gene: .
J gene: TRBJ1-5
CDR3 protein: CASSESGRNQPQHF
CDR3 DNA: TGTGCCAGCAGTGAATCAGGGCGCAATCAGCCCCAGCATTTT

clone size: .
V gene: TRBV7-2
D gene: .
J gene: TRBJ2-2
CDR3 protein: CASSSREKLFF
CDR3 DNA: TGTGCCAGCAGCTCTAGGGAGAAGCTGTTTTTT

clone size: .
V gene: TRBV19
D gene: .
J gene: TRBJ1-2
CDR3 protein: CASSTVREANYGYTF
CDR3 DNA: TGTGCCAGTTCGACAGTTCGGGAGGCTAACTATGGCTACACCTTC

clone size: .
V gene: TRBV28
D gene: TRBD1
J gene: TRBJ1-1
CDR3 protein: CASSDTGANTEAFF
CDR3 DNA: TGTGCCAGCAGCGATACAGGGGCTAACACTGAAGCTTTCTTT

clone size: .
V gene: TRBV6-6
D gene: .
J gene: TRBJ1-5
CDR3 protein: CASRGDQPQHF
CDR3 DNA: TGTGCCAGCAGGGGCGATCAGCCCCAGCATTTT

clone size: few
V gene: TRBV19
D gene: TRBD1
J gene: TRBJ1-6
CDR3 protein: CASNAGTGGSPLHF
CDR3 DNA: TGTGCCAGTAACGCCGGGACAGGGGGCTCACCCCTCCACTTT

clone size: .
V gene: TRBV2
D gene: .
J gene: TRBJ2-5
CDR3 protein: CASSLDRRGAQYF
CDR3 DNA: TGTGCCAGCAGCTTAGACAGGCGTGGAGCCCAGTACTTC

clone size: .
V gene: TRBV7-3
D gene: .
J gene: TRBJ2-3
CDR3 protein: CASSLAGVDTQYF
CDR3 DNA: TGTGCCAGCAGCTTAGCCGGGGTCGATACGCAGTATTTT

clone size: .
V gene: TRBV5-1
D gene: .
J gene: TRBJ1-1
CDR3 protein: CASSLVRDLGRGAFF
CDR3 DNA: TGCGCCAGCAGCTTGGTGAGGGACCTGGGGCGGGGAGCTTTCTTT

clone size: .
V gene: TRBV3-1/TRBV3-2
D gene: TRBD2
J gene: TRBJ2-3
CDR3 protein: CASSSLAGGTDTQYF
CDR3 DNA: TGTGCCAGCAGCTCGTTAGCGGGGGGAACAGATACGCAGTATTTT

clone size: .
V gene: TRBV30
D gene: TRBD1
J gene: TRBJ1-5
CDR3 protein: CAWSGTGRNQPQHF
CDR3 DNA: TGTGCCTGGTCCGGGACAGGGAGAAATCAGCCCCAGCATTTT

clone size: .
V gene: TRBV19
D gene: .
J gene: TRBJ2-3
CDR3 protein: CASSPSGTDTQYF
CDR3 DNA: TGTGCCAGTAGTCCGTCGGGCACAGATACGCAGTATTTT

clone size: .
V gene: TRBV5-6
D gene: TRBD2
J gene: TRBJ2-2
CDR3 protein: CASSLIGGDTGELFF
CDR3 DNA: TGTGCCAGCAGCTTAATCGGGGGGGACACCGGGGAGCTGTTTTTT

clone size: .
V gene: TRBV3-1/TRBV3-2
D gene: .
J gene: TRBJ2-5
CDR3 protein: CASSHSLEGVEETQYF
CDR3 DNA: TGTGCCAGCAGCCATTCACTAGAGGGGGTTGAAGAGACCCAGTACTTC

clone size: once
V gene: TRBV18
D gene: .
J gene: TRBJ2-5
CDR3 protein: CASSPLEETQYF
CDR3 DNA: TGTGCCAGCTCACCTCTCGAAGAGACCCAGTACTTC

clone size: .
V gene: TRBV9
D gene: .
J gene: TRBJ2-5
CDR3 protein: CASSVAVYQETQYF
CDR3 DNA: TGTGCCAGCAGCGTAGCTGTGTACCAAGAGACCCAGTACTTC

clone size: .
V gene: TRBV19
D gene: TRBD1
J gene: TRBJ2-3
CDR3 protein: CASSSPTGTNPTDTQYF
CDR3 DNA: TGTGCCAGTAGCAGCCCGACAGGGACGAACCCCACAGATACGCAGTATTTT

clone size: .
V gene: TRBV7-2
D gene: .
J gene: TRBJ1-1
CDR3 protein: CASSSPLWANTEAFF
CDR3 DNA: TGTGCCAGCAGCTCCCCTCTTTGGGCGAACACTGAAGCTTTCTTT

clone size: once
V gene: TRBV5-1
D gene: TRBD1
J gene: TRBJ2-7
CDR3 protein: CASSPTGGNEQYF
CDR3 DNA: TGCGCCAGCAGCCCGACAGGGGGGAACGAGCAGTACTTC

clone size: .
V gene: TRBV7-9
D gene: TRBD1
J gene: TRBJ1-1
CDR3 protein: CASSLPGQGARTEAFF
CDR3 DNA: TGTGCCAGCAGCTTGCCGGGACAGGGGGCTCGGACTGAAGCTTTCTTT

clone size: .
V gene: TRBV28
D gene: TRBD2
J gene: TRBJ2-7
CDR3 protein: CATKRTSGRAAEQYF
CDR3 DNA: TGTGCCACGAAACGGACTAGCGGGAGGGCAGCCGAGCAGTACTTC

clone size: .
V gene: TRBV2
D gene: .
J gene: TRBJ1-5
CDR3 protein: CASSESVQPQHF
CDR3 DNA: TGTGCCAGCAGTGAGTCGGTTCAGCCCCAGCATTTT

clone size: .
V gene: TRBV7-3
D gene: TRBD2
J gene: TRBJ2-3
CDR3 protein: CASSLTSGGTDTQYF
CDR3 DNA: TGTGCCAGCAGCTTGACTAGCGGCGGCACAGATACGCAGTATTTT

clone size: .
V gene: TRBV7-9
D gene: TRBD2
J gene: TRBJ2-5
CDR3 protein: CASSPRLASSQETQYF
CDR3 DNA: TGTGCCAGCAGCCCTAGACTAGCGTCATCGCAAGAGACCCAGTACTTC